This T cell receptor beta chain was profiled in a study of blood T cell repertoires in COVID-19. The CDR3 runs 14 residues. Trimming took off 6 bases at V and 3 bases at J, with 14 bases between the two ends. CDR1 is MNHEY and CDR2 is SMNVEV in the germline V gene (reference sequence). Assay used: immunoSEQ multiplex PCR; TCRdb lists only in-frame clones, some missing. The sample has about 120,000 clones, about 78% seen once; the top ten hold 2.3%. This TCR was recovered from a man aged 65 to 85 with acute or convalescent COVID-19. The rearrangement uses TRBV27 and TRBJ1-2; a weak D match, TRBD1 (6 bases). The sequencing sample was made of peripheral blood. Here the CDR3 DNA reads TGTGCCAGCAGACACCGGGACACTCACTATGGCTACACCTTC. Amino acids: CASRHRDTHYGYTF.